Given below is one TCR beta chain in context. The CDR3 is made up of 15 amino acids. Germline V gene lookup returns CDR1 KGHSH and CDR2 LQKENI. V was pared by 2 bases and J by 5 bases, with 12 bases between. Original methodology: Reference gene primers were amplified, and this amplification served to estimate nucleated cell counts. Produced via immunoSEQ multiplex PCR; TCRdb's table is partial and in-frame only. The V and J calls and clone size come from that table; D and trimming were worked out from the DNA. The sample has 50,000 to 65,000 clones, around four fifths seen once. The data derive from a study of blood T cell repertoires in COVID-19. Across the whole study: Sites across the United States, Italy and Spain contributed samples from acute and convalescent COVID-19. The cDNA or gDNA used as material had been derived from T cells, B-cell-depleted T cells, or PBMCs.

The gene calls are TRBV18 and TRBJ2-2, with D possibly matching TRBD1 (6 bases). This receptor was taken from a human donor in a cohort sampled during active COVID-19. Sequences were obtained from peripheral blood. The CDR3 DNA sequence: TGTGCCAGCTCACCAAACCAGGGGATTACCGGGGAGCTGTTTTTT. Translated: CASSPNQGITGELFF.